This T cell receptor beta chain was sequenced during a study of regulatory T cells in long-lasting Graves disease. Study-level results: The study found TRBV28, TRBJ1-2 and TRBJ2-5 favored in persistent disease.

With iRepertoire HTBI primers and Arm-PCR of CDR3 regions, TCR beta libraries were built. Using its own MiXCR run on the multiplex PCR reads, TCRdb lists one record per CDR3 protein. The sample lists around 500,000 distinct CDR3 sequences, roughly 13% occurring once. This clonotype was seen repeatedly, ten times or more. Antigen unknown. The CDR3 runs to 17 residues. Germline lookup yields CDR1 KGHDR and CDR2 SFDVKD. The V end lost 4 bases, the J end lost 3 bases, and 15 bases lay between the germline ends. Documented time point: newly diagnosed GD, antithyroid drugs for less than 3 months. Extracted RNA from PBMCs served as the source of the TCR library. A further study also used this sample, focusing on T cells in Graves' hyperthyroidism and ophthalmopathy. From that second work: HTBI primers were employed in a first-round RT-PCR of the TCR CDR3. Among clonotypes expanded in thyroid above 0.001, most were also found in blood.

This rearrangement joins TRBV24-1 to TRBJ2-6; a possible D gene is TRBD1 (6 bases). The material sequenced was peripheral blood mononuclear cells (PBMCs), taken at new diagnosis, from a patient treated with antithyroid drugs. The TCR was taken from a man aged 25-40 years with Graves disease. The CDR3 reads CATSDQSTGSGANVLTF. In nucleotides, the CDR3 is TGTGCCACCAGTGACCAAAGTACAGGGAGTGGGGCCAACGTCCTGACTTTC.